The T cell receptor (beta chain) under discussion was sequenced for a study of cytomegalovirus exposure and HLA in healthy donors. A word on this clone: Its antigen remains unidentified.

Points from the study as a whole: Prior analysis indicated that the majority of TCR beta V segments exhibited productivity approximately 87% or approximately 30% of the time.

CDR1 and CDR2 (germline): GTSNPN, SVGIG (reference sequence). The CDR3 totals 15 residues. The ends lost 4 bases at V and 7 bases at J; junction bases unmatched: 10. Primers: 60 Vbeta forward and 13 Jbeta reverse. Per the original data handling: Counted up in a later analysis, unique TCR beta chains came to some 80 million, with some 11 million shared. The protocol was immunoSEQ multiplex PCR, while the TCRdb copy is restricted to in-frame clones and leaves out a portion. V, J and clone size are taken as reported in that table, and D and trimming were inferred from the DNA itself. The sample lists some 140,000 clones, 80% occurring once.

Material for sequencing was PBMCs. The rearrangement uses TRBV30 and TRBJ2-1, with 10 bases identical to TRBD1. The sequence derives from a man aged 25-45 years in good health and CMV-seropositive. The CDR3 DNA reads TGTGCCTGGAACGGGGGGACAGGGGACAGGAATGAGCAGTTCTTC. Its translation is CAWNGGTGDRNEQFF.